The subject of this entry is one T cell receptor beta chain. The antigen is unknown. The sample originates from a study of T cell responses to AZD1222 COVID-19 vaccine. Regarding the study as a whole: Recipients of AZD1222 seropositive at baseline numbered only five or six. Donor demographics were predominantly white British with a female majority; clonal diversity may be underestimated. Across the whole spike, CD4 TCRs peaked at regions 160-218 and 743-854. In the spike-specific TCR repertoire, nearly half reportedly target unmutated variant regions.

Sequenced by immunoSEQ multiplex PCR; TCRdb stores in-frame clones only, minus some. The sample records about 100,000 clones, around 87% being singletons. CDR3 size: 15 residues. The trim removed 3 bases at V and 7 bases at J, leaving 9 bases unmatched. The V gene's germline CDR1 is SGHTA and CDR2 FQGNSA. The origin of this receptor is an adult who received the AZD1222 COVID-19 vaccine. The chain joins TRBV7-2 to TRBJ2-7, with 10 bases matching TRBD2. This specimen was peripheral blood, taken 28 days after the second AZD1222 dose. CDR3: CASSFRTSGKLEQYF. CDR3 DNA sequence: TGTGCCAGCAGCTTCCGGACTAGCGGAAAACTGGAGCAGTACTTC.